This T cell receptor (beta chain) originates from a study of blood T cells in healthy people across ages. Germline assignment: CDR1 MNHEY and CDR2 SMNVEV (reference sequence). This CDR3 region has 15 residues. Trimming shortened V by 6 bases and J by 3 bases, and 16 bases separated the two germline ends. Together with a sample-barcoded 5' primer, a J-beta primer mix was included in a second PCR lasting about 7 to 11 cycles. One entry per CDR3 protein results from TCRdb running MiXCR on the 5' RACE reads. Altogether 660,000 or so distinct CDR3 sequences are present, about 53% being singletons, with the ten largest covering about two fifths. This clonotype occurred a few times.

The TCR originated in a man in his 60s in good health. The J gene is TRBJ2-3, the V gene TRBV27; possible D gene TRBD2, 7 bases. Sequenced input: blood. The CDR3 nucleotides read TGTGCCAGCAGGGAAGGGGGGGCACGTACAGATACGCAGTATTTT. Amino acid sequence: CASREGGARTDTQYF.